This T cell receptor (beta chain) stems from a study of cytomegalovirus exposure and HLA in healthy donors. Study-wide findings and caveats: Follow-up analysis seemed to connect common viral pathogens with several of the most significant clusters identified. It was reported in a later analysis that an Asian-associated ancestry cluster showed fewer N-insertions than the 666-donor mean. Available immune exposure information was restricted to CMV serostatus only. A later analysis revealed that TCR association rates differed between HLA loci, peaking at DRB1 and bottoming out at HLA-C.

Researchers ran the PCR with 60 Vbeta and 13 Jbeta primers. Assay used: immunoSEQ multiplex PCR; TCRdb lists only in-frame clones, some missing. The data show some 150,000 clones, 55% to 80% seen once. A remark on this clone: As yet, its antigen is unknown.

Trimming removed 2 bases at V and 0 bases at J, with 6 bases between. CDR3 length: 14 residues. Per the germline V gene, CDR1 is SGHDT and CDR2 is YYEEEE. This clonotype originated in a woman aged 40 to 49 in good health and CMV-seronegative. The sample was PBMCs. This sequence joins TRBV5-6 and TRBJ1-3; D is ambiguous. The CDR3 DNA sequence: TGTGCCAGCAGCTTTTCCCTCTCTGGAAACACCATATATTTT. This sequence encodes CASSFSLSGNTIYF.